The 8 T cell receptor beta chains below come from one sample, sequenced in a study of response to subunit inactivated influenza vaccine. TCRdb redid the calling of the RT-PCR reads with MiXCR, one entry per CDR3 protein. The table has approximately 530,000 distinct CDR3 sequences, over 10% seen once. Material: PBMCs from blood, obtained about 40 days after vaccination. The receptors were sampled from a man aged 45-65 years who received an inactivated influenza vaccine.

The table lists this clonotype with many counts. In DNA, the CDR3 is TGCAGTGCTAGAACAGGGGGCGACGGCTACACCTTC. Amino acid sequence: CSARTGGDGYTF. The chain couples TRBV20-1 to TRBJ1-2, with 9 positions matching TRBD1. Unmatched junction bases numbered 3, after V lost 2 bases and J lost 8 bases. Germline V lookup: CDR1 DFQATT, CDR2 SNEGSKA (reference sequence). CDR3 length: 12 residues.

This clonotype was seen more than once but under ten times. The chain combines TRBV7-2 with TRBJ1-1, with TRBD1 matching 9 bases. The CDR3 extends over 14 amino acids. Germline loops: CDR1 SGHTA, CDR2 FQGNSA. The V and J ends lost 5 bases and 8 bases, in that order; junction bases with no gene match: 9. CDR3 protein: CASSLRTGEAEAFF. Written as DNA, the CDR3 is TGTGCCAGCAGCCTCCGGACAGGGGAAGCCGAAGCTTTCTTT.

The sample holds many counts of this clonotype. The chain is built from TRBV29-1 and TRBJ2-1; D is undetermined. The CDR3 has 12 residues. CDR1 and CDR2 (germline): SQVTM, ANQGSEA. V was pared by 4 bases and J by 4 bases, with 8 bases between. The CDR3 coding sequence is TGCAGCGTTGCCCCGAAGTACAATGAGCAGTTCTTC. This encodes CSVAPKYNEQFF.

This clonotype has at least ten counts. V and J are TRBV7-8 and TRBJ1-6; 9 nucleotides line up with TRBD1. V was pared by 4 bases and J by 8 bases, with 6 bases of the junction left unmatched. The CDR3 is 15 residues long. Germline assignment: CDR1 SGHVS and CDR2 FQNEAQ. The CDR3 bases are TGTGCCAGCAGCTGGAGGAGGACAGGGGATTCACCCCTCCACTTT. It translates to CASSWRRTGDSPLHF.

The chain uses TRBV12-3 or TRBV12-4 and TRBJ2-5; the D gene could be TRBD1 or TRBD2 (6 bases each). Trimming pared 2 bases from V and 5 bases from J, leaving 12 bases between. This CDR3 is built from 14 residues. This chain's CDR3 is CASSLFGGLETQYF. DNA for the CDR3: TGTGCCAGCAGTTTATTCGGGGGCTTGGAGACCCAGTACTTC.

The chain links TRBV28 to TRBJ2-4; perhaps D is TRBD1 or TRBD2 (5 bases each). The germline CDR1 and CDR2 sequences are MDHEN and SYDVKM. Trimming shortened V by 0 bases and J by 0 bases, and 9 bases separated the two germline ends. The length of the CDR3 is 16 residues. CDR3: CASSLWGTAAKNIQYF. DNA for the CDR3: TGTGCCAGCAGTTTATGGGGGACCGCAGCCAAAAACATTCAGTACTTC.

The chain joins TRBV7-9 to TRBJ1-3; possible D gene TRBD1, 5 bases. Germline V gene lookup returns CDR1 SEHNR and CDR2 FQNEAQ (reference sequence). Trimming removed 5 bases from V and 0 bases from J, with 11 bases in between. The CDR3 runs 15 residues. The CDR3 loop reads CASSPPGHSGNTIYF. The CDR3 bases are TGTGCCAGCAGCCCCCCGGGGCACTCTGGAAACACCATATATTTT.

CDR3 in DNA: TGTGCCAGCAGTTTGGTTGGGACAGGGGGTAGGGATGGCTACACCTTC. Its protein product is CASSLVGTGGRDGYTF. The chain couples TRBV12-3 or TRBV12-4 to TRBJ1-2; TRBD1 matches 11 bases. This CDR3 region has 16 residues. After removal of 3 bases from V and 6 bases from J, the junction contained 9 bases not matched to a gene.